These T cell receptor beta chains were read from a single sample in a study of neurological immune-mediated disorders. A single record per CDR3 protein comes from TCRdb applying MiXCR to the 5' RACE reads. The sample lists 20,000 to 25,000 distinct CDR3 sequences, 5% to 7% occurring once. The sample comprised CD8+ T cells from blood. These receptors were taken from a man between 18 and 35 years old in good health. Both conserved end residues are part of each CDR3. D genes are given only for firm matches. The size field reads once, few or many counts, or a class when the clone is expanded.

DNA	CDR3	size	D	J	V
TGCGCCAGCAGCCAAGGGCCGAACACTGAAGCTTTCTTT	CASSQGPNTEAFF	many	.	TRBJ1-1	TRBV4-1
TGTGCCAGCAGCTTAAGGGTGTCTTCCGCCTATGGCTACACCTTC	CASSLRVSSAYGYTF	many	.	TRBJ1-2	TRBV7-2
TGTGCCAGCAGCCCGGGGGTTAAGGCTGACGAGCAGTACTTC	CASSPGVKADEQYF	many	.	TRBJ2-7	TRBV7-2
TGCAGTGCTAGAGAGAGGGGGGGTATACACCAGCATCAGCCCCAGCATTTT	CSARERGGIHQHQPQHF	few	.	TRBJ1-5	TRBV20-1
TGTGCCAGCAGCTTGTTAGAACAAGAGACCCAGTACTTC	CASSLLEQETQYF	many	.	TRBJ2-5	TRBV7-9
TGTGCCAGCAGTGAAGCCGAGGGGGGCCGATCCTACAATGAGCAGTTCTTC	CASSEAEGGRSYNEQFF	many	.	TRBJ2-1	TRBV6-1
TGTGCCAGCAGCCCGCGGCAGGGGAGAAGGAACGAGCAGTACTTC	CASSPRQGRRNEQYF	many	.	TRBJ2-7	TRBV13
TGTGCCAGCAGTTTATGGGTTATTGAGGGCTACACCTTC	CASSLWVIEGYTF	many	.	TRBJ1-2	TRBV12-3/TRBV12-4
TGTGCCATCAAGACAGGGACTGAAGCTTTCTTT	CAIKTGTEAFF	many	TRBD1	TRBJ1-1	TRBV10-3
TGTGCCAGTGGATATTCGGCCACTGAAGCTTTCTTT	CASGYSATEAFF	many	.	TRBJ1-1	TRBV19